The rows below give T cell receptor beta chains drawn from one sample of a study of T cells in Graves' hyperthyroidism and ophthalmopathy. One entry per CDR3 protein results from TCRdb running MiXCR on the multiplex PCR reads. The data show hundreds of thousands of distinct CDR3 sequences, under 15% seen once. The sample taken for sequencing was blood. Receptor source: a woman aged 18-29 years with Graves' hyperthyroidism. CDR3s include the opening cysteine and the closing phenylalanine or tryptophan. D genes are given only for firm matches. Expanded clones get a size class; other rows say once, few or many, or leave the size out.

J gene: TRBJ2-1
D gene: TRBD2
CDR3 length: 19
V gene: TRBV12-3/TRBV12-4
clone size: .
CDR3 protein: CASSLGRKISGSPYNEQFF
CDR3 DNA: TGTGCCAGCAGCCTAGGGAGAAAAATTAGCGGGAGCCCCTACAATGAGCAGTTCTTC

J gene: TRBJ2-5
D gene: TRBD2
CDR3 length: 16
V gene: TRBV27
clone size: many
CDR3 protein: CASSLSSGGAGETQYF
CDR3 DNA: TGTGCCAGCAGTTTATCTAGCGGGGGGGCCGGAGAGACCCAGTACTTC

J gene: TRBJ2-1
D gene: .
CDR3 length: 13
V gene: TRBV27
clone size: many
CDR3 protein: CASSLALYNEQFF
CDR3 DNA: TGTGCCAGCAGTTTGGCTCTTTACAATGAGCAGTTCTTC

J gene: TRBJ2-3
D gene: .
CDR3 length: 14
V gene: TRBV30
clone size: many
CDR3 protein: CAQGGSSSTDTQYF
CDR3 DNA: TGTGCCCAGGGGGGGAGTTCTAGCACAGATACGCAGTATTTT

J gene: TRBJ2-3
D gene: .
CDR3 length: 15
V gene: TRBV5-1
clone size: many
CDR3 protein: CASSPPEQGTDTQYF
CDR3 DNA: TGCGCCAGCAGCCCCCCCGAACAGGGTACAGATACGCAGTATTTT

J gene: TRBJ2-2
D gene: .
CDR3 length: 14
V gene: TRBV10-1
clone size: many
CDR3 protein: CASSKGGPDGELFF
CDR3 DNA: TGCGCCAGCAGTAAGGGGGGCCCGGACGGGGAGCTGTTTTTT

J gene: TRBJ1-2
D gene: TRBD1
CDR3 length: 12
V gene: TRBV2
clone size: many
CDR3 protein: CASRGDSYGYTF
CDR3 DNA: TGTGCCAGCAGGGGGGACAGCTATGGCTACACCTTC

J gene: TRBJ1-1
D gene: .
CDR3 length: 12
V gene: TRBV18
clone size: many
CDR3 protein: CASSPGHLEAFF
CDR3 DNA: TGTGCCAGCTCACCGGGACACCTTGAAGCTTTCTTT

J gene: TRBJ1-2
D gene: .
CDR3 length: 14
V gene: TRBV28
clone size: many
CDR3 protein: CASSLVERSYGYTF
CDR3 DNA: TGTGCCAGCAGTTTAGTTGAACGGAGTTATGGCTACACCTTC

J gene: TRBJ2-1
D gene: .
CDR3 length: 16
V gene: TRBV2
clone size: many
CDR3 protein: CASSDMGGGKYNEQFF
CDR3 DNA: TGTGCCAGCAGTGATATGGGGGGAGGTAAATACAATGAGCAGTTCTTC

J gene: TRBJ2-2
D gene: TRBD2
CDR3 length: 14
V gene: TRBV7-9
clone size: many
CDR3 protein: CALGTSGTTGELFF
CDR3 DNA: TGTGCCTTGGGGACTAGCGGAACCACCGGGGAGCTGTTTTTT

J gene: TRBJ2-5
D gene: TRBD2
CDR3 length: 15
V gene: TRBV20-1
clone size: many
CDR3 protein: CSAREGTTFRETQYF
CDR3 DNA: TGCAGTGCTAGAGAGGGGACTACTTTTAGGGAGACCCAGTACTTC

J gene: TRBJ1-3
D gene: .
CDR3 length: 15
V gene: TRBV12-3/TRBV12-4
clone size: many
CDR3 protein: CASSIGVLAGNTIYF
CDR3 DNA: TGTGCCAGCAGTATAGGGGTTCTCGCTGGAAACACCATATATTTT

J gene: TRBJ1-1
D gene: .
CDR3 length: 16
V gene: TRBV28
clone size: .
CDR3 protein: CASSLAAGEKNTEAFF
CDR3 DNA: TGTGCCAGCAGTTTGGCGGCAGGGGAGAAGAACACTGAAGCTTTCTTT

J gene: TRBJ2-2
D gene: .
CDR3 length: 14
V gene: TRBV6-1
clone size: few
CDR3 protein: CASSERGGVGELFF
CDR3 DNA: TGTGCCAGCAGTGAGAGGGGGGGGGTCGGGGAGCTGTTTTTT